This is a list of T cell receptor beta chains from one sample in a study of CD8 T cells in Susac syndrome. MiXCR, run by TCRdb on the immunoSEQ multiplex PCR reads, gives a single entry per CDR3 protein. This repertoire shows about 71,000 distinct CDR3 sequences, 96% found once; its top ten account for 0.11%. Specimen: CD4+ T cells from PBMCs. These receptors were obtained from a human donor with multiple sclerosis. Each CDR3 is given with its conserved first and last residue. The D gene is left open where the match is weak. Clone size, where shown, is once, few, many, or a class for clones that have expanded.

CDR3aa: CAWSGTGGNTIYF
CDR3nt: TGTGCCTGGAGTGGGACAGGCGGAAACACCATATATTTT
j_gene: TRBJ1-3
v_gene: TRBV30
abundance: NA
len: 13
d_gene: TRBD1

CDR3aa: CASSLVAGGIQETQYF
CDR3nt: TGTGCCAGCAGCTTAGTTGCGGGGGGGATCCAAGAGACCCAGTACTTC
j_gene: TRBJ2-5
v_gene: TRBV7-9
abundance: NA
len: 16
d_gene: TRBD2

CDR3aa: CSAMTSGDVETQYF
CDR3nt: TGCAGTGCCATGACTAGCGGGGACGTAGAGACCCAGTACTTC
j_gene: TRBJ2-5
v_gene: TRBV20-1
abundance: NA
len: 14
d_gene: TRBD2

CDR3aa: CASSSSGVRSEKLFF
CDR3nt: TGTGCCAGCAGCTCTTCAGGGGTGAGGAGTGAAAAACTGTTTTTT
j_gene: TRBJ1-4
v_gene: TRBV11-3
abundance: NA
len: 15
d_gene: NA

CDR3aa: CASSLRAVVGETQYF
CDR3nt: TGTGCCAGCAGCTTGAGAGCGGTCGTCGGAGAGACCCAGTACTTC
j_gene: TRBJ2-5
v_gene: TRBV5-5
abundance: NA
len: 15
d_gene: NA

CDR3aa: CASSQARPGSSYNEQFF
CDR3nt: TGTGCCAGCAGCCAAGCTCGTCCCGGAAGCTCCTACAATGAGCAGTTCTTC
j_gene: TRBJ2-1
v_gene: TRBV3-1
abundance: NA
len: 17
d_gene: NA

CDR3aa: CASRTGASNQPQHF
CDR3nt: TGTGCCAGCAGAACAGGGGCCTCAAATCAGCCCCAGCATTTT
j_gene: TRBJ1-5
v_gene: TRBV28
abundance: once
len: 14
d_gene: TRBD1

CDR3aa: CASSYGTDKNTEAFF
CDR3nt: TGTGCCAGCAGCTACGGGACAGATAAGAACACTGAAGCTTTCTTT
j_gene: TRBJ1-1
v_gene: TRBV5-4
abundance: NA
len: 15
d_gene: TRBD1

CDR3aa: CASSLVVGGLSTDTQYF
CDR3nt: TGTGCCAGCAGCTTGGTGGTTGGGGGCCTTTCCACAGATACGCAGTATTTT
j_gene: TRBJ2-3
v_gene: TRBV5-6
abundance: NA
len: 17
d_gene: NA

CDR3aa: CASRLSLNTEAFF
CDR3nt: TGTGCCAGCAGGTTGAGCCTGAACACTGAAGCTTTCTTT
j_gene: TRBJ1-1
v_gene: TRBV7-2
abundance: NA
len: 13
d_gene: NA

CDR3aa: CASSIHSGPLYF
CDR3nt: TGTGCCAGCAGCATCCACTCGGGACCTTTATACTTC
j_gene: TRBJ2-5
v_gene: TRBV12-3/TRBV12-4
abundance: NA
len: 12
d_gene: NA

CDR3aa: CSARTGNDQPQHF
CDR3nt: TGCAGTGCTAGGACAGGGAACGATCAGCCCCAGCATTTT
j_gene: TRBJ1-5
v_gene: TRBV20-1
abundance: NA
len: 13
d_gene: TRBD1

CDR3aa: CSAIQGYEQYF
CDR3nt: TGCAGTGCCATACAGGGCTACGAGCAGTACTTC
j_gene: TRBJ2-7
v_gene: TRBV20-1
abundance: NA
len: 11
d_gene: NA

CDR3aa: CASSPFLRTALYGYTF
CDR3nt: TGTGCCAGCAGCCCTTTCTTGAGGACAGCCCTCTATGGCTACACCTTC
j_gene: TRBJ1-2
v_gene: TRBV28
abundance: once
len: 16
d_gene: NA

CDR3aa: CAWRTGANTGELFF
CDR3nt: TGTGCCTGGAGAACAGGGGCCAACACCGGGGAGCTGTTTTTT
j_gene: TRBJ2-2
v_gene: TRBV30
abundance: NA
len: 14
d_gene: TRBD1

CDR3aa: CASSPGLAGAQETQYF
CDR3nt: TGTGCCAGCAGTCCAGGACTAGCGGGGGCCCAAGAGACCCAGTACTTC
j_gene: TRBJ2-5
v_gene: TRBV12-3/TRBV12-4
abundance: NA
len: 16
d_gene: TRBD2

CDR3aa: CASSDGGSLQNTIYF
CDR3nt: TGTGCCAGCAGTGATGGAGGCTCTTTGCAAAACACCATATATTTT
j_gene: TRBJ1-3
v_gene: TRBV6-1
abundance: NA
len: 15
d_gene: NA

CDR3aa: CASSLNSGGITDTQYF
CDR3nt: TGTGCCAGCAGCCTGAACAGTGGGGGGATCACAGATACGCAGTATTTT
j_gene: TRBJ2-3
v_gene: TRBV3-1
abundance: NA
len: 16
d_gene: NA

CDR3aa: CASSLDFGQGTGELFF
CDR3nt: TGTGCCAGCAGCTTAGATTTTGGACAGGGAACCGGGGAGCTGTTTTTT
j_gene: TRBJ2-2
v_gene: TRBV11-3
abundance: NA
len: 16
d_gene: TRBD1

CDR3aa: CAWSVTGGTEAFF
CDR3nt: TGTGCCTGGAGTGTCACAGGGGGCACTGAAGCTTTCTTT
j_gene: TRBJ1-1
v_gene: TRBV30
abundance: NA
len: 13
d_gene: TRBD1

CDR3aa: CATYGTGAPLQYF
CDR3nt: TGTGCCACCTACGGGACAGGGGCCCCATTGCAGTACTTC
j_gene: TRBJ2-7
v_gene: TRBV6-1
abundance: NA
len: 13
d_gene: TRBD1

CDR3aa: CATSRPQGNQPQHF
CDR3nt: TGTGCCACCAGCAGACCCCAGGGGAATCAGCCCCAGCATTTT
j_gene: TRBJ1-5
v_gene: TRBV15
abundance: NA
len: 14
d_gene: NA

CDR3aa: CASSLRGGRDEQFF
CDR3nt: TGTGCCAGCAGCTTACGGGGGGGCCGGGATGAGCAGTTCTTC
j_gene: TRBJ2-1
v_gene: TRBV7-2
abundance: NA
len: 14
d_gene: TRBD2

CDR3aa: CASSGSGGADTQYF
CDR3nt: TGTGCCAGCAGTGGTAGCGGGGGGGCAGATACGCAGTATTTT
j_gene: TRBJ2-3
v_gene: TRBV6-1
abundance: NA
len: 14
d_gene: TRBD2

CDR3aa: CASSPPTGTGELFF
CDR3nt: TGTGCCAGCTCACCACCGACGGGAACCGGGGAGCTGTTTTTT
j_gene: TRBJ2-2
v_gene: TRBV18
abundance: NA
len: 14
d_gene: NA